This T cell receptor beta chain was identified in a study of blood T cell repertoires in COVID-19. Across the study: The origin of the acute and convalescent COVID-19 samples was the United States, Italy and Spain. Nucleic acid was either cDNA or gDNA, and it came from T cells, B-cell-depleted T cells, or PBMCs.

Germline CDR1 SEHNR, CDR2 FQNEAQ (reference sequence). V was clipped by 3 bases and J by 0 bases, with 5 bases between them. The CDR3 sequence is 14 residues long. Original handling: The assay estimated nucleated cells by amplifying reference gene primers. Profiled with immunoSEQ multiplex PCR; TCRdb holds only in-frame clones, not every one. For V, J and clone size, that table is used; D and trimming come from the DNA. The table has around 75,000 clones, around 87% seen once. For this clone: The sample carries other DNA sequences with the same CDR3.

The sample was peripheral blood. The source of this sequence is a man aged 45-60 years with acute or convalescent COVID-19. The genes are TRBV7-9 and TRBJ2-2; D not resolved. Here the CDR3 DNA reads TGTGCCAGCAGCTTGCGAGCGAACACCGGGGAGCTGTTTTTT. Amino acid sequence: CASSLRANTGELFF.